These T cell receptor beta chains were read from a single sample in a study of T cell responses to AZD1222 COVID-19 vaccine. Clones were sequenced by immunoSEQ multiplex PCR, and TCRdb holds only the in-frame ones, with some missing. Seen here are 150,000 to 200,000 clones, about 95% observed once, and the top ten hold approximately 0.58%. The sequencing used peripheral blood, collected on day 0 of AZD1222 vaccination. Receptor source: an adult in good health. CDR3s include the opening cysteine and the closing phenylalanine or tryptophan. D genes are given only for firm matches. Size is stated for part of the rows, as once, few or many counts, or as a class when the clone is expanded.

j_call v_call clone_size cdr3_length d_call cdr3_aa cdr3_nt
TRBJ1-1 TRBV12-3/TRBV12-4 . 12 . CASSVRDTEAFF TGTGCCAGCAGTGTCAGGGACACTGAAGCTTTCTTT
TRBJ2-7 TRBV10-3 . 13 TRBD2 CAIMRAGGEEQYF TGTGCCATCATGAGAGCGGGAGGGGAAGAGCAGTACTTC
TRBJ1-1 TRBV19 . 12 . CASRERDTEAFF TGTGCCAGTAGGGAGAGGGACACTGAAGCTTTCTTT
TRBJ2-1 TRBV7-2 . 15 . CASSPAADFYNEQFF TGTGCCAGCAGCCCGGCGGCGGATTTTTACAATGAGCAGTTCTTC
TRBJ1-6 TRBV10-1 . 14 . CASSEAEERSPLHF TGCGCCAGCAGTGAGGCGGAAGAGCGTTCACCCCTCCACTTT
TRBJ1-4 TRBV7-2 . 13 . CASSLWADEKLFF TGTGCCAGCAGCTTATGGGCGGACGAAAAACTGTTTTTT
TRBJ2-1 TRBV10-3 . 14 TRBD2 CAILHSGGYNEQFF TGTGCCATTCTCCACTCGGGGGGATACAATGAGCAGTTCTTC
TRBJ2-7 TRBV6-5 few 14 . CASSKNTVSYEQYF TGTGCCAGCAGTAAGAATACGGTCTCCTACGAGCAGTACTTC
TRBJ2-3 TRBV10-3 . 17 . CAISESKDFLSTDTQYF TGTGCCATCAGTGAGTCGAAGGACTTCTTAAGCACAGATACGCAGTATTTT
TRBJ1-1 TRBV3-1/TRBV3-2 . 14 . CASSQGAGRIEAFF TGTGCCAGCAGCCAAGGGGCAGGGCGGATTGAAGCTTTCTTT
TRBJ2-3 TRBV6-5 . 14 . CASTLGGVGDTQYF TGTGCCAGCACTCTCGGGGGAGTGGGGGATACGCAGTATTTT